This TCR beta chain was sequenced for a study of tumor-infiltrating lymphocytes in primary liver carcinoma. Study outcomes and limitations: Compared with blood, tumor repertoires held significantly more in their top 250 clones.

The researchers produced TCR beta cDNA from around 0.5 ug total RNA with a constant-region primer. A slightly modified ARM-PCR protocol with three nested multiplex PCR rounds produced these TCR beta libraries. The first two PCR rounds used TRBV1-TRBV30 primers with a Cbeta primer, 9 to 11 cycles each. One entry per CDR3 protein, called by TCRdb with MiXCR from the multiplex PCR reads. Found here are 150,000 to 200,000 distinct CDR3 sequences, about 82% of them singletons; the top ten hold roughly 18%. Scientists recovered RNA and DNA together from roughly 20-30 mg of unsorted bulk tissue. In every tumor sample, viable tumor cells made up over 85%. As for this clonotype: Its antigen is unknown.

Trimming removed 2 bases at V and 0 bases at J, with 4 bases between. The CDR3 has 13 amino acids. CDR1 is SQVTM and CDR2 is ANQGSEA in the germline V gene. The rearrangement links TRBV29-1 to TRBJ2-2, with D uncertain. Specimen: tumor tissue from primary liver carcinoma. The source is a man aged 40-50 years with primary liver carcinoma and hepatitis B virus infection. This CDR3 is CSVELANTGELFF. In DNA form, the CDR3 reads TGCAGCGTTGAACTAGCGAACACCGGGGAGCTGTTTTTT.